The present entry profiles one TCR beta chain with its context. Antigen specificity is unknown. An end of the junction does not agree with germline; a read error may underlie this. The CDR3 length is 18 residues. Per germline, CDR1 LGHDT and CDR2 YNNKEL (reference sequence). This entry belongs to a study of blood T cells in healthy people across ages. The second PCR ran roughly 6 to 12 cycles with a sample-barcoded 5' primer and J-beta primers. TCRdb re-analysed the 5' RACE reads in MiXCR, keeping a single row per CDR3 protein. The table lists around 990,000 distinct CDR3 sequences, under 30% of them singletons, with less than 0.85% in the top ten. Study-wide points: No one knew whether donors had CMV, which possibly confounded expanded clonotype changes.

These data also formed part of another study, on T cells of mothers and their children. That investigation notes: A few healthy Caucasian mothers and their six children donated. The study found slightly higher but non-significant overlap in related versus unrelated mother-child pairs.

J is TRBJ2-2 and V is TRBV3-1; 7 nucleotides agree with TRBD2. The receptor was derived from a girl aged 2 to 9 in good health. Input material: blood. The CDR3 nucleotides read TGTGCCAGCAGCCAGCGCACGATCCGCGGGAGCGTAGTCGGGGAGCTGTCTTTT. This encodes CASSQRTIRGSVVGELSF. Based on the CDR3 plus reference TRBV3-1 and TRBJ2-2, the full variable domain is DTAVSQTPKYLVTQMGNDKSIKCEQNLGHDTMYWYKQDSKKFLKIMFSYNNKELIINETVPNRFSPKSPDKAHLNLHINSLELGDSAVYFCASSQRTIRGSVVGELSFGEGSRLTVL.